The 2 T cell receptor beta chains reported below all come from one sample, sequenced in a study of T cells in Graves' hyperthyroidism and ophthalmopathy. Amplification of TCR beta CDR3 regions used RNA as the template. Initially, a first-round RT-PCR of the TCR CDR3 employed the HTBI primer set. TCRdb reanalysed the multiplex PCR reads using MiXCR and keeps one entry per CDR3 protein. The sample has 300,000 to 450,000 distinct CDR3 sequences, over 11% seen once; the top ten hold 11%. The sequenced sample consisted of blood. The source of these receptors is an older woman with Graves' hyperthyroidism.

This clonotype was seen a single time. The rearrangement links TRBV11-2 to TRBJ2-7; 14 bases match TRBD2. Germline CDR1 SGHAT, CDR2 FQNNGV. The CDR3 extends over 17 amino acids. The junction had 12 bases not matched to a gene; V was cut back by 5 bases and J by 6 bases. CDR3 bases: TGTGCCAGCAGCCACTGGAGGACTAGCGGGAGGCCCCGCGAGCAGTACTTC. As protein: CASSHWRTSGRPREQYF.

The chain is built from TRBV19 and TRBJ2-2; 8 nucleotides line up with TRBD1. The V gene end was trimmed by 6 bases and the J gene end by 5 bases; junction bases not matched to a gene: 8. There are 15 residues in the CDR3. Germline V gives CDR1 LNHDA, CDR2 SQIVND (reference sequence). The CDR3: CASRPVDRDTGELFF. The DNA for the CDR3 is TGTGCCAGTAGACCGGTGGACAGGGATACCGGGGAGCTGTTTTTT.